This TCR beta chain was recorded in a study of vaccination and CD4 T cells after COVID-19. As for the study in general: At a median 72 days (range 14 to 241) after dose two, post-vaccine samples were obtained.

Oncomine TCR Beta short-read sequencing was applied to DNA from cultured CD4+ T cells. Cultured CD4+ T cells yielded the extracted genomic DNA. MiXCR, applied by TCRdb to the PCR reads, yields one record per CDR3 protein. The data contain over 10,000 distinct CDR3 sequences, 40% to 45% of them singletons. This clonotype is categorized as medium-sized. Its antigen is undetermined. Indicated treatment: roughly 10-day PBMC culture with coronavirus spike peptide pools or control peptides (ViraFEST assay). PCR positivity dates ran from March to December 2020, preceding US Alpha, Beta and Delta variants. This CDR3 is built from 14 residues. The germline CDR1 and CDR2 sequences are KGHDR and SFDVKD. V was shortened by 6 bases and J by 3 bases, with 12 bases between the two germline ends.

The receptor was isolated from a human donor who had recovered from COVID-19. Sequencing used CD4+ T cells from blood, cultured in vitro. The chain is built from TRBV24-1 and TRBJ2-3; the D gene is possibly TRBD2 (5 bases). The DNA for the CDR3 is TGTGCCACCAGTCCCTTAGCGCAGACAGATACGCAGTATTTT. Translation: CATSPLAQTDTQYF.